This T cell receptor beta chain is from a study of T cells in Graves' hyperthyroidism and ophthalmopathy. Per the germline V gene, CDR1 is MDHEN and CDR2 is SYDVKM. CDR3 length equals 15 residues. Trimming left V 2 bases short and J 7 bases short, with 14 bases between. RNA transcripts provided the source from which TCR beta CDR3 regions were amplified. First-round RT-PCR of the TCR CDR3 relied on the HTBI primer set. One entry per CDR3 protein results from TCRdb running MiXCR on the multiplex PCR reads. In the table there are 500,000 to 650,000 distinct CDR3 sequences, about 14% of which are singletons.

Sequenced: blood. The sequence was collected from a woman in her 50s with Graves' ophthalmopathy. The chain is built from TRBV28 and TRBJ2-2; no reliable D call. CDR3 bases: TGTGCCAGCAGTTTAAGGCCTAGTGCCATCGGGGAGCTGTTTTTT. Encoded protein: CASSLRPSAIGELFF.